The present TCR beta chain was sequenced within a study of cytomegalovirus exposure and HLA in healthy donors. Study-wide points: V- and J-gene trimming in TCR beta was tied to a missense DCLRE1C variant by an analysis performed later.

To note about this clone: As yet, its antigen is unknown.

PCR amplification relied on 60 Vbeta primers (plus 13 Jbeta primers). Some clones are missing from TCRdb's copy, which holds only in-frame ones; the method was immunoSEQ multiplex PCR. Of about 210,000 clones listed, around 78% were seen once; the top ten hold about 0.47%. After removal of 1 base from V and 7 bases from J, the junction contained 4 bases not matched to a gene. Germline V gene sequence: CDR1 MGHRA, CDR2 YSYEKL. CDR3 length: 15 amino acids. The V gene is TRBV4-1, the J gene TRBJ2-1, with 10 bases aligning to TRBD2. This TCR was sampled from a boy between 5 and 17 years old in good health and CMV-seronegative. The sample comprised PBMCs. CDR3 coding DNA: TGCGCCAGCAGCCAAGTAGCGGGGGGACAGAATGAGCAGTTCTTC. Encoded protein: CASSQVAGGQNEQFF.